This T cell receptor (beta chain) was recovered during a study of identical twins. Germline V gene lookup returns CDR1 DFQATT and CDR2 SNEGSKA (reference sequence). This CDR3 region has 16 residues. The germline V and J ends were trimmed by 3 bases and 4 bases, with 21 bases remaining between them. On this clonotype itself: What it binds is not known.

A universal primer site was created by template switching, with the cDNA bearing unique molecular identifiers. Via MiXCR, TCRdb re-called the 5' RACE reads, giving one row per CDR3 protein. The sample lists about 550,000 distinct CDR3 sequences, 20% to 25% seen once, with approximately 0.52% in the top ten. Whole-study results and caveats: Among monozygotic twins, out-of-frame TCR alpha sharing exceeded what models predicted.

The sample was also reused in another study, on yellow fever vaccine responses in identical twins.

The origin of this receptor is a woman between 18 and 29 years old in good health. V usage is TRBV20-1 and J usage is TRBJ2-5, with D perhaps TRBD2 (6 bases). Sequenced: CD4+ T cells sorted from blood. CDR3 protein: CSARDWSGEVRETQYF. For the CDR3, the DNA is TGCAGTGCTAGGGACTGGTCTGGGGAGGTGCGAGAGACCCAGTACTTC.